The clone carrying this T cell receptor beta chain was seen ten or more times. Its cognate antigen is unknown. The CDR3 loop spans 14 amino acids. The germline gives CDR1 SGHTA, CDR2 FQGNSA. The V and J ends lost 5 bases and 5 bases, in that order; junction bases with no gene match: 7. This entry is derived from a study of T cells after yellow fever vaccination. General observations from the study: The CD4 compartment and the CD8 compartment contained a small share of clonotypes in common. When the response was secondary, it was weaker but reached its peak faster, day 5 versus 15. Most primary-vaccination clones reappeared after the booster (about 95% CD4, 88% CD8).

The study made its TCR cDNA through 5'RACE template switching. That step introduced a universal primer site along with UMIs. Using its own MiXCR run on the 5' RACE reads, TCRdb lists one record per CDR3 protein. The sample lists some 160,000 distinct CDR3 sequences, roughly 8.8% occurring once. V usage is TRBV7-2 and J usage is TRBJ2-3, with 7 positions matching TRBD2. Sample: CD8+ T cells sorted from PBMCs, taken 45 days after the yellow fever booster vaccination. This sequence was found in a man younger than 30 who received the YFV17D yellow fever vaccine. CDR3 loop: CASSGLGGKDTQYF. The CDR3 DNA reads TGTGCCAGCAGCGGACTAGGCGGCAAAGATACGCAGTATTTT.